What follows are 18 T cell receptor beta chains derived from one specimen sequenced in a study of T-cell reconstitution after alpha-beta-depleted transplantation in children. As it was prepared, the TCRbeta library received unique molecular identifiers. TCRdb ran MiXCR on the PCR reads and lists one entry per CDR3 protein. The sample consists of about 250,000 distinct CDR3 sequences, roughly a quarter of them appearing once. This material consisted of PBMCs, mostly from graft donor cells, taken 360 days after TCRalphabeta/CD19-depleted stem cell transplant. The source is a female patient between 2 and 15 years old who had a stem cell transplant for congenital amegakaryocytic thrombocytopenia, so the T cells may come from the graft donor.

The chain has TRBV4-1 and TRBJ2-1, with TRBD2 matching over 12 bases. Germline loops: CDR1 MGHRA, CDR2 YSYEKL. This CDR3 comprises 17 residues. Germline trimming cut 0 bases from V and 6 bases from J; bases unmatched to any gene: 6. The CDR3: CASSQDGPGLAGNEQFF. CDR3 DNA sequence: TGCGCCAGCAGCCAAGATGGTCCGGGACTAGCGGGCAATGAGCAGTTCTTC.

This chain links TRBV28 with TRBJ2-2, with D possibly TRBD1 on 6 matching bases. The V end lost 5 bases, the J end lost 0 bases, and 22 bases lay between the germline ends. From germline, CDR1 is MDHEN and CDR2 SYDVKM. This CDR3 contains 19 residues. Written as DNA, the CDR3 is TGTGCCAGCAGTGGCCCGACAGGACCGTTTGGGGCGAACACCGGGGAGCTGTTTTTT. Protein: CASSGPTGPFGANTGELFF.

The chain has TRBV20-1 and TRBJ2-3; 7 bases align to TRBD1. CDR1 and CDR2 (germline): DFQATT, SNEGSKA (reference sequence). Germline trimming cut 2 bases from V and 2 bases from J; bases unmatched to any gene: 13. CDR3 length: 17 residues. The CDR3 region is CSARLPRQGFHTDTQYF. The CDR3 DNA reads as TGCAGTGCTAGACTCCCACGACAGGGTTTCCACACAGATACGCAGTATTTT.

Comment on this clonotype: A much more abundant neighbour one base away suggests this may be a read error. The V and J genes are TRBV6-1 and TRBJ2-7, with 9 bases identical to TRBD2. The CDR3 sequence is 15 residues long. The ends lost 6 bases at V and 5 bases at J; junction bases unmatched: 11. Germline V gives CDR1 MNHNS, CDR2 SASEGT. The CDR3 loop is CASRPSGTADHEQYF. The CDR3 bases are TGTGCCAGCAGGCCTAGCGGGACCGCAGACCACGAGCAGTACTTC.

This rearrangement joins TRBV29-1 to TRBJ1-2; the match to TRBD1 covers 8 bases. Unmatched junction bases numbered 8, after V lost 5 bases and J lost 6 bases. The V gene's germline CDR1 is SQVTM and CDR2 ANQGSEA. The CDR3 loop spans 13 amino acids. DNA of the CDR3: TGCAGCGTTCCTGAGACAGGGGTTAATGGCTACACCTTC. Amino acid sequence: CSVPETGVNGYTF.

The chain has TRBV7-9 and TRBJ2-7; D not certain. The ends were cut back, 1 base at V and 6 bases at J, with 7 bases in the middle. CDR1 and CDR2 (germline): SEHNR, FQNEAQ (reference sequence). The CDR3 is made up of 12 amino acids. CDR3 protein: CASSLVESEQYF. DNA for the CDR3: TGTGCCAGCAGCTTAGTTGAGAGCGAGCAGTACTTC.

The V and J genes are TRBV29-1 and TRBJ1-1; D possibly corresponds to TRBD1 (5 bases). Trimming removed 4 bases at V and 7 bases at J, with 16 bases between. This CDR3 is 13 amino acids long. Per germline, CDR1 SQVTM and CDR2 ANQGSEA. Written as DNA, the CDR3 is TGCAGCGTTGGGGGAGGGGAGGTGGGTGAAGCTTTCTTT. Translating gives CSVGGGEVGEAFF. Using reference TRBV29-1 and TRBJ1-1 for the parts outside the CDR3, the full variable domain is SAVISQKPSRDICQRGTSLTIQCQVDSQVTMMFWYRQQPGQSLTLIATANQGSEATYESGFVIDKFPISRPNLTFSTLTVSNMSPEDSSIYLCSVGGGEVGEAFFGQGTRLTVV.

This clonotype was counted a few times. The CDR3 sequence: CASSQTQGQGNPYNEQFF. Written as DNA, the CDR3 is TGCGCCAGCAGCCAAACTCAGGGACAGGGGAACCCCTACAATGAGCAGTTCTTC. V usage is TRBV4-3 and J usage is TRBJ2-1, with 10 nucleotides matching TRBD1. Germline V gene sequence: CDR1 LGHNA, CDR2 YSLEER. CDR3 size: 18 residues. V gave up 2 bases and J gave up 2 bases; unmatched junction bases: 9.

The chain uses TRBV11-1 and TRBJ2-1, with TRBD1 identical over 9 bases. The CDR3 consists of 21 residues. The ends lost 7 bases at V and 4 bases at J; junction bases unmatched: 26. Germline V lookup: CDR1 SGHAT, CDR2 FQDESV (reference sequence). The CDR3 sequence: CASTFVRKTGTGKRSYNEQFF. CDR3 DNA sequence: TGTGCCAGCACCTTCGTCCGAAAGACCGGGACAGGGAAAAGATCTTACAATGAGCAGTTCTTC.

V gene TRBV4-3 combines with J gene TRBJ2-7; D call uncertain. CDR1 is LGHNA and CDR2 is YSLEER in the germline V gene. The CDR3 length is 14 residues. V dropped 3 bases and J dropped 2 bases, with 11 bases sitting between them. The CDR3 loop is CASSHRTHTYEQYF. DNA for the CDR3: TGCGCCAGCAGCCACAGGACCCATACCTACGAGCAGTACTTC.

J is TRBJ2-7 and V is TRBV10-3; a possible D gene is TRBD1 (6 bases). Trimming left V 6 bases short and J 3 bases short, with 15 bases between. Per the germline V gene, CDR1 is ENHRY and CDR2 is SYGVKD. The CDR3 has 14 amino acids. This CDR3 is CAIRDSLGGYEQYF. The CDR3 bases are TGTGCCATCAGGGACAGCCTAGGGGGCTACGAGCAGTACTTC.

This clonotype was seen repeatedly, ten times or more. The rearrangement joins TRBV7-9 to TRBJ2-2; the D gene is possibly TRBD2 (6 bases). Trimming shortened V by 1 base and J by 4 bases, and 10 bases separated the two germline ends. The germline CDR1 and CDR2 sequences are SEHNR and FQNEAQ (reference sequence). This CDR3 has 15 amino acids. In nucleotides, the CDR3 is TGTGCCAGCAGCTTAGACGGGAGTATCACCGGGGAGCTGTTTTTT. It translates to CASSLDGSITGELFF. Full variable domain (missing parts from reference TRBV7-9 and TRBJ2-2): DTGVSQNPRHKITKRGQNVTFRCDPISEHNRLYWYRQTLGQGPEFLTYFQNEAQLEKSRLLSDRFSAERPKGSFSTLEIQRTEQGDSAMYLCASSLDGSITGELFFGEGSRLTVL.

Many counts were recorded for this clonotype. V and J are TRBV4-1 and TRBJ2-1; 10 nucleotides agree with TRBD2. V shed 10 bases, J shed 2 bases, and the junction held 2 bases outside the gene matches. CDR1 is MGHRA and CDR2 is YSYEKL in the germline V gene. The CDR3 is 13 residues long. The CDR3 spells CATGLAAYNEQFF. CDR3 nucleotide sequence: TGCGCCACCGGACTAGCGGCCTACAATGAGCAGTTCTTC.

This CDR3 reads CASSLVVRMNTEAFF. In DNA form, the CDR3 reads TGTGCCAGCAGTTTAGTAGTGAGGATGAACACTGAAGCTTTCTTT. The V and J genes are TRBV12-3 or TRBV12-4 and TRBJ1-1; D gene ambiguous. The CDR3 totals 15 residues. The germline V and J ends were trimmed by 1 base and 0 bases, with 9 bases remaining between them.

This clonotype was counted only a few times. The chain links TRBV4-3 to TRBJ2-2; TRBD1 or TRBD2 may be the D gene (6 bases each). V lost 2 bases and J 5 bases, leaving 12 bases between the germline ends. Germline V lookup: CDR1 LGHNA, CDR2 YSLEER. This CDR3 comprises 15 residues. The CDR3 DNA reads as TGCGCCAGCAGCCAAAGGGGGGTCGGAACCGGGGAGCTGTTTTTT. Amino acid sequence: CASSQRGVGTGELFF.

As DNA, the CDR3 is TGTGCCAGCAGTCCGACCAGCCCCGACAGGGGACGTATCTACGAGCAGTACTTC. Translation gives CASSPTSPDRGRIYEQYF. The genes are TRBV12-3 or TRBV12-4 and TRBJ2-7; 8 bases are a match to TRBD1. V trimming: 5 bases; J trimming: 3 bases; junction bases outside the gene matches: 18. The CDR3 runs 18 residues.

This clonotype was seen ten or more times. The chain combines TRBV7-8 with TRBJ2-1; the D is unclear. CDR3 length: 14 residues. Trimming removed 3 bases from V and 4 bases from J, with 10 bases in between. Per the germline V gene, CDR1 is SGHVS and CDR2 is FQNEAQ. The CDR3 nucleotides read TGTGCCAGCAGCTTCGACTGGAAGTACAATGAGCAGTTCTTC. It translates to CASSFDWKYNEQFF.

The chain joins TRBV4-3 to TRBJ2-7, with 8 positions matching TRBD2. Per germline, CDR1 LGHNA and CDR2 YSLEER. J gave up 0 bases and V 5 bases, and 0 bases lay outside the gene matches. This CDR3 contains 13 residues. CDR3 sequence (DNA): TGCGCCAGCAGCACTAGCGGCTCCTACGAGCAGTACTTC. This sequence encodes CASSTSGSYEQYF.